Listed below are T cell receptor beta chains from one sample, sequenced in a study of cytomegalovirus exposure and HLA in healthy donors. Measured with immunoSEQ multiplex PCR; TCRdb has only the in-frame clones, and not every one. The sample gives 170,000 or so clones, roughly 80% of which show up once; around 6% is in the top ten. Sequencing input: PBMCs. The source is a man between 40 and 49 years old in good health and CMV-seronegative. CDR3s include the opening cysteine and the closing phenylalanine or tryptophan. D genes are given only for firm matches. Size is omitted from some rows. Given values are once, few, many or a class for expanded clones.

NA	TRBV11-2	NA	TRBJ2-3	15	CASSPPQGFTDTQYF	TGTGCCAGCAGCCCTCCACAGGGATTCACAGATACGCAGTATTTT
NA	TRBV5-1	NA	TRBJ1-1	15	CASSPGGGRDTEAFF	TGCGCCAGCAGCCCCGGGGGGGGGCGGGACACTGAAGCTTTCTTT
NA	TRBV25-1	NA	TRBJ2-7	11	CASSGGWEQYF	TGTGCCAGCAGTGGAGGGTGGGAGCAGTACTTC
NA	TRBV5-6	NA	TRBJ1-1	15	CASSFRRGTGTEAFF	TGTGCCAGCAGCTTTCGACGCGGGACGGGCACTGAAGCTTTCTTT
TRBD2	TRBV5-4	few	TRBJ2-7	14	CASSLGAGGYEQYF	TGTGCCAGCAGCTTAGGGGCGGGAGGATACGAGCAGTACTTC
NA	TRBV11-3	NA	TRBJ1-1	13	CASSSSLNTEAFF	TGTGCCAGCAGCTCTTCACTTAACACTGAAGCTTTCTTT
NA	TRBV6-5	NA	TRBJ1-1	14	CASSYSDRNTEAFF	TGTGCCAGCAGTTACTCTGACAGGAACACTGAAGCTTTCTTT
NA	TRBV16	once	TRBJ2-2	15	CASSTNRVSTGELFF	TGTGCCAGCAGTACTAACAGGGTATCGACCGGGGAGCTGTTTTTT
TRBD1	TRBV19	NA	TRBJ1-1	16	CASSFLPGQANTEAFF	TGTGCCAGTAGTTTTCTCCCGGGACAGGCGAACACTGAAGCTTTCTTT
NA	TRBV21-1	NA	TRBJ2-7	11	CASSIRDEQYF	TGTGCCAGCAGCATAAGAGACGAGCAGTACTTC
NA	TRBV7-2	NA	TRBJ2-5	13	CASSFTGHETQYF	TGTGCCAGCAGCTTCACAGGGCACGAGACCCAGTACTTC
NA	TRBV7-2	NA	TRBJ2-5	11	CASSQQETQYF	TGTGCCAGCAGCCAGCAAGAGACCCAGTACTTC
NA	TRBV5-6	NA	TRBJ1-3	19	CASSREKDSAFIRGNTIYF	TGTGCCAGCAGCCGAGAGAAAGACTCTGCTTTTATCCGGGGAAACACCATATATTTT
NA	TRBV27	NA	TRBJ2-1	14	CATRVLSSYNEQFF	TGTGCCACCAGGGTCCTAAGCTCCTACAATGAGCAGTTCTTC
NA	TRBV5-5	NA	TRBJ2-3	15	CASSLGTGWTDTQYF	TGTGCCAGCAGCTTGGGTACAGGGTGGACAGATACGCAGTATTTT
TRBD1	TRBV9	NA	TRBJ2-1	15	CASSGPGTDYNEQFF	TGTGCCAGCAGCGGTCCCGGGACAGATTACAATGAGCAGTTCTTC
TRBD1	TRBV7-6	NA	TRBJ1-1	16	CASSLNSGQLNTEAFF	TGTGCCAGCAGCCTAAACTCGGGACAGCTGAACACTGAAGCTTTCTTT
NA	TRBV28	NA	TRBJ2-7	14	CASTLRGSSYEQYF	TGTGCCAGCACCCTACGGGGGTCCTCCTACGAGCAGTACTTC
TRBD1	TRBV18	NA	TRBJ1-1	11	CASSTGGAAFF	TGTGCCAGCTCGACAGGGGGCGCAGCTTTCTTT
TRBD1	TRBV7-7	few	TRBJ1-2	16	CASSPEGQGEENGYTF	TGTGCCAGCAGCCCCGAAGGACAGGGGGAAGAGAATGGCTACACCTTC
NA	TRBV6-5	NA	TRBJ1-4	15	CASSPLAGGSEKLFF	TGTGCCAGCAGCCCCCTCGCGGGGGGTTCTGAAAAACTGTTTTTT
NA	TRBV7-9	NA	TRBJ1-4	13	CASSLGLGVELFF	TGTGCCAGCAGCTTAGGTCTAGGAGTTGAACTGTTTTTT
NA	TRBV29-1	NA	TRBJ2-3	12	CSVRDGTDTQYF	TGCAGCGTTCGGGATGGCACAGATACGCAGTATTTT
TRBD2	TRBV19	NA	TRBJ2-7	14	CASSRPGGLYEQYF	TGTGCCAGTAGCCGTCCGGGAGGGCTCTACGAGCAGTACTTC
NA	TRBV30	NA	TRBJ2-7	13	CAWSVQVFYEQYF	TGTGCCTGGAGTGTCCAGGTTTTCTACGAGCAGTACTTC
TRBD2	TRBV6-5	NA	TRBJ2-3	14	CASSLAGGTDTQYF	TGTGCCAGCAGTTTAGCGGGGGGCACAGATACGCAGTATTTT
NA	TRBV30	few	TRBJ1-3	13	CAWDTFSGNTIYF	TGTGCCTGGGACACCTTCTCTGGAAACACCATATATTTT
NA	TRBV7-9	NA	TRBJ2-3	14	CASRGASGTDTQYF	TGTGCCAGCAGGGGGGCTAGCGGTACAGATACGCAGTATTTT
TRBD1	TRBV5-6	NA	TRBJ1-2	16	CASSFIGQGSNYGYTF	TGTGCCAGCAGCTTCATAGGACAGGGGTCTAACTATGGCTACACCTTC
NA	TRBV2	NA	TRBJ1-1	14	CASSEASLNTEAFF	TGTGCCAGCAGTGAGGCTTCTTTGAACACTGAAGCTTTCTTT
TRBD2	TRBV7-2	NA	TRBJ2-7	15	CASSPGGARIYEQYF	TGTGCCAGCAGCCCCGGGGGGGCGCGTATTTACGAGCAGTACTTC
NA	TRBV9	NA	TRBJ2-1	14	CASSVGSTYNEQFF	TGTGCCAGCAGCGTAGGGTCTACCTACAATGAGCAGTTCTTC
TRBD1	TRBV5-1	NA	TRBJ1-1	15	CASSQDRVPNTEAFF	TGCGCCAGCAGCCAAGACAGGGTCCCCAACACTGAAGCTTTCTTT
NA	TRBV10-3	NA	TRBJ2-1	12	CAISDSRVEQFF	TGTGCCATCAGTGATTCGAGGGTGGAGCAGTTCTTC
TRBD1	TRBV11-2	few	TRBJ1-2	15	CASSVIRTGRDGYTF	TGTGCCAGCAGCGTGATAAGGACAGGGAGGGATGGCTACACCTTC